These 4 T cell receptor beta chains came from one sample sequenced in a study of T-cell reconstitution after alpha-beta-depleted transplantation in children. Researchers prepared the TCRbeta library using unique molecular identifiers, the study reports. TCRdb itself ran the PCR reads through MiXCR, one entry per CDR3 protein. The sample has hundreds of thousands of distinct CDR3 sequences; around 18% are singletons. The specimen comprised PBMCs from the stem cell graft donor, sampled from the stem cell graft. The receptors come from a human donor who donated a stem cell graft to a child with acute lymphoblastic leukemia.

The chain combines TRBV29-1 with TRBJ2-1; D is unclear. Trimming left V 5 bases short and J 2 bases short, with 13 bases between. CDR1 and CDR2 (germline): SQVTM, ANQGSEA. The CDR3 totals 14 residues. The CDR3 DNA sequence: TGCAGCGTTCCCGTTCAAGGACCCTACAATGAGCAGTTCTTC. Protein: CSVPVQGPYNEQFF.

Only a few counts were recorded for this clonotype. The rearrangement joins TRBV5-1 to TRBJ2-1; possibly TRBD2 for D (6 bases). From germline, CDR1 is SGHRS and CDR2 YFSETQ. There are 12 residues in the CDR3. The V end lost 3 bases, the J end lost 9 bases, and 10 bases lay between the germline ends. The CDR3 spells CASSSEGSEQFF. Here the CDR3 DNA reads TGCGCCAGCAGCTCGGAGGGGTCTGAGCAGTTCTTC.

This clonotype was observed a handful of times. The chain couples TRBV12-3 or TRBV12-4 to TRBJ2-7; 7 positions agree with TRBD1. The ends lost 5 bases at V and 2 bases at J; junction bases unmatched: 6. CDR3 length: 14 amino acids. CDR3 region: CASSRPGTAYEQYF. The CDR3 coding sequence is TGTGCCAGCAGTCGTCCCGGGACAGCCTACGAGCAGTACTTC.

This clonotype has a handful of counts. The CDR3 nucleotides are TGTGCCACCAGCAGAGATTTGGGGATACGTGAAAAACTGTTTTTT. Its translation is CATSRDLGIREKLFF. V usage is TRBV15 and J usage is TRBJ1-4; unclear D gene. This CDR3 is built from 15 residues. Germline CDR1 reads LNHNV; CDR2 reads YYDKDF (reference sequence). The V end was cut by 0 bases, the J end by 7 bases, with 12 bases between.